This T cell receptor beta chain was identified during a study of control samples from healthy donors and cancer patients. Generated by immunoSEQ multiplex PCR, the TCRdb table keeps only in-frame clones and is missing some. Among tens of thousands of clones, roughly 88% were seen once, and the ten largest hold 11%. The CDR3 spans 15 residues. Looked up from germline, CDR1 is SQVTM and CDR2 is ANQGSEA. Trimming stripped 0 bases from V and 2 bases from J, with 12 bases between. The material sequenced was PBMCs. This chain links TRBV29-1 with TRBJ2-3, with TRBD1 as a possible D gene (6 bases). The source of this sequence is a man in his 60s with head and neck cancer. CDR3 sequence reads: CSVEDDRSYTDTQYF. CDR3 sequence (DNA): TGCAGCGTTGAAGACGACAGGTCCTACACAGATACGCAGTATTTT.